The 10 T cell receptor beta chains listed next were all sequenced from one sample in a study of glioma-infiltrating T cells after dendritic cell vaccination. Profiling relied on immunoSEQ multiplex PCR, and the TCRdb table lists in-frame clones only, not all of them. The sample consists of roughly 38,000 clones, almost 85% of them appearing once. This material consisted of blood, taken before dendritic cell vaccination. These receptors came from a human donor with glioblastoma.

The chain uses TRBV12-5 and TRBJ2-3; 9 positions agree with TRBD2. The germline V gene encodes CDR1 LGHNT and CDR2 FRNRAP. The length of the CDR3 is 14 residues. Losses at the gene ends were 5 bases for V and 1 base for J; bases not matched to a gene: 1. DNA for the CDR3: TGTGCTAGTGGTGGCGGGGGGGGCACAGATACGCAGTATTTT. Protein: CASGGGGGTDTQYF.

The table lists this clone with a few counts. The chain has TRBV9 and TRBJ1-3; 7 nucleotides align to TRBD1. The CDR3 is made up of 15 amino acids. Germline loops: CDR1 SGDLS, CDR2 YYNGEE. V dropped 4 bases and J dropped 0; count of bases not matched to a gene: 4. CDR3 protein: CASSPQGSSGNTIYF. The CDR3, as DNA: TGTGCCAGCAGCCCACAGGGGAGCTCTGGAAACACCATATATTTT.

The genes are TRBV4-3 and TRBJ1-4; 9 bases agree with TRBD1. Per germline, CDR1 LGHNA and CDR2 YSLEER. V trimming: 0 bases; J trimming: 13 bases; junction bases outside the gene matches: 6. CDR3 length equals 14 residues. CDR3 nucleotides: TGCGCCAGCAGCCAAGATCGGGGACAGGGCAGACTGTTTTTT. Residues: CASSQDRGQGRLFF.

The V call is TRBV14, the J call TRBJ2-1, with a weak D call TRBD1 (6 bases). The ends were cut back, 0 bases at V and 2 bases at J, with 11 bases in the middle. Germline loops: CDR1 SGHDN, CDR2 FVKESK. The CDR3 has 16 amino acids. In DNA form, the CDR3 reads TGTGCCAGCAGCCAAGAGGCCAGGGGACCCTACAATGAGCAGTTCTTC. Translated, it gives CASSQEARGPYNEQFF.

This clone showed up just once. The CDR3 reads CASSYGYEDLETQYF. For the CDR3, the DNA is TGTGCCAGCAGTTATGGGTACGAGGATCTAGAGACCCAGTACTTC. The rearrangement uses TRBV6-5 and TRBJ2-5; no clear D gene. Germline V gives CDR1 MNHEY, CDR2 SVGAGI. V lost 3 bases and J 4 bases, leaving 15 bases between the germline ends. This CDR3 contains 15 residues.

This chain uses TRBV6-6 with TRBJ1-6; D possibly corresponds to TRBD1 (6 bases). CDR1 is MNHNY and CDR2 is SVGAGI in the germline V gene (reference sequence). Between the trimmed V and J ends, which lost 2 bases and 14 bases, there was a span of 19 bases. CDR3 length: 15 amino acids. The CDR3 sequence: CASSYGGSEIPSLHF. The DNA for the CDR3 is TGTGCCAGCAGTTACGGGGGCTCCGAAATTCCATCCCTCCACTTT.

The CDR3 DNA reads TGTGCCAGCAGCTTGGGCCCCGGACAGATGGACAAATATGGCTACACCTTC. It is translated as CASSLGPGQMDKYGYTF. The chain couples TRBV5-4 to TRBJ1-2; D may be TRBD1 (6 bases). There are 17 residues in the CDR3. CDR1 is SGHNT and CDR2 is YYREEE in the germline V gene (reference sequence). V was shortened by 0 bases and J by 5 bases, with 20 bases between the two germline ends. Full variable domain (missing parts from reference TRBV5-4 and TRBJ1-2): ETGVTQSPTHLIKTRGQQVTLRCSSQSGHNTVSWYQQALGQGPQFIFQYYREEENGRGNFPPRFSGLQFPNYSSELNVNALELDDSALYLCASSLGPGQMDKYGYTFGSGTRLTVV.

The chain couples TRBV10-2 to TRBJ1-5; D is perhaps TRBD1 (5 bases). The V end lost 3 bases, the J end lost 3 bases, and 6 bases lay between the germline ends. Per the germline V gene, CDR1 is WSHSY and CDR2 is SAAADI. The length of the CDR3 is 13 residues. This CDR3 is CASSDRANQPQHF. In DNA form, the CDR3 reads TGCGCCAGCAGTGACAGGGCCAATCAGCCCCAGCATTTT.

V and J are TRBV29-1 and TRBJ2-5, with D unresolved. The J call may be faulty, since TRBJ2-7 better matches the DNA end. The CDR3 is made up of 11 amino acids. Germline V gives CDR1 SQVTM, CDR2 ANQGSEA. The CDR3 loop reads CSATTSYEQYF. In nucleotides, the CDR3 is TGCAGCGCTACTACATCCTACGAGCAGTACTTC.

This rearrangement joins TRBV13 to TRBJ2-7; 15 nucleotides agree with TRBD2. Germline CDR1 PRHDT, CDR2 FYEKMQ (reference sequence). CDR3 length equals 18 residues. The junction had 6 bases not matched to a gene; V was cut back by 1 base and J by 2 bases. This chain's CDR3 is CASSLAGLAGGITYEQYF. DNA for the CDR3: TGTGCCAGCAGCTTAGCCGGACTAGCGGGGGGGATAACCTACGAGCAGTACTTC.